This T cell receptor (beta chain) was captured in a study of blood T cell repertoires in COVID-19. For the study at large: The United States, Italy and Spain provided the acute and convalescent COVID-19 samples. PBMCs, B-cell-depleted T cells, or T cells provided the cDNA or gDNA that made up the material.

V gave up 3 bases and J gave up 8 bases, with 19 bases separating them. The CDR3 spans 15 residues. Looked up from germline, CDR1 is MNHEY and CDR2 is SVGAGI. Profiled with immunoSEQ multiplex PCR; TCRdb holds only in-frame clones, not every one. The table includes 280,000 or so clones, about nine tenths detected once. What was sequenced was peripheral blood. The chain is built from TRBV6-5 and TRBJ1-2, with TRBD1 as a possible D gene (6 bases). This TCR derives from a woman aged 60 to 75 with acute or convalescent COVID-19. Written as DNA, the CDR3 is TGTGCCAGCAGTTATGTACACGGGCAGGGGTACGGCTACACCTTC. This gives the protein CASSYVHGQGYGYTF.